The 10 T cell receptor beta chains below were found in one sample sequenced in a study of PD-L1 blockade in urothelial cancer. Sequencing used immunoSEQ multiplex PCR; TCRdb keeps in-frame clones, though not all of them. The sample includes about 57,000 clones, 86% of them seen just once. Sequenced material: PBMCs, taken around atezolizumab (anti-PD-L1) treatment. The receptors come from a man aged 50 to 60 with urothelial cancer.

The V call is TRBV5-4, the J call TRBJ2-7; 7 nucleotides match TRBD2. CDR1 and CDR2 from the germline V gene are SGHNT and YYREEE (reference sequence). V gave up 2 bases and J gave up 2 bases; unmatched junction bases: 4. This CDR3 is 14 amino acids long. CDR3 coding DNA: TGTGCCAGCAGCTTCGAGCGGGGTGCCTACGAGCAGTACTTC. This translates into CASSFERGAYEQYF. The entire variable domain, with the rest obtained from reference TRBV5-4 and TRBJ2-7, is as follows: ETGVTQSPTHLIKTRGQQVTLRCSSQSGHNTVSWYQQALGQGPQFIFQYYREEENGRGNFPPRFSGLQFPNYSSELNVNALELDDSALYLCASSFERGAYEQYFGPGTRLTVT.

The chain uses TRBV4-1 and TRBJ1-2; D is undetermined. The germline V and J ends were trimmed by 0 bases and 0 bases, with 8 bases remaining between them. Germline V gene data show CDR1 as MGHRA and CDR2 as YSYEKL. This CDR3 spans 15 amino acids. The CDR3 region is CASSQDVAANYGYTF. In DNA, the CDR3 is TGCGCCAGCAGCCAAGATGTTGCAGCTAACTATGGCTACACCTTC.

This chain joins TRBV27 and TRBJ2-2; D is unresolved. In germline, CDR1 is MNHEY, CDR2 SMNVEV (reference sequence). This CDR3 has 14 amino acids. Trimming removed 7 bases at V and 3 bases at J, with 12 bases between. DNA of the CDR3: TGTGCCAGCACAACGAGAATGGACACCGGGGAGCTGTTTTTT. Translation gives CASTTRMDTGELFF.

The genes are TRBV27 and TRBJ2-3, with 8 nucleotides matching TRBD1. The V gene end was trimmed by 4 bases and the J gene end by 2 bases; junction bases not matched to a gene: 2. This CDR3 comprises 14 residues. Germline CDR1 and CDR2: MNHEY and SMNVEV (reference sequence). CDR3 protein: CASSWTGPTDTQYF. The CDR3 nucleotides are TGTGCCAGCAGTTGGACAGGGCCCACAGATACGCAGTATTTT.

The genes are TRBV28 and TRBJ2-2, with D possibly matching TRBD2 (5 bases). Germline V lookup: CDR1 MDHEN, CDR2 SYDVKM. CDR3 length: 14 residues. Between the trimmed V and J ends, which lost 7 bases and 5 bases, there was a span of 14 bases. The CDR3: CASKKGLTTGELFF. The DNA for the CDR3 is TGTGCCAGCAAAAAAGGACTGACTACCGGGGAGCTGTTTTTT.

The rearrangement links TRBV6-5 to TRBJ2-1; 10 bases agree with TRBD2. The V gene end was trimmed by 6 bases and the J gene end by 5 bases; junction bases not matched to a gene: 4. Germline CDR1 MNHEY, CDR2 SVGAGI. The CDR3 has 14 residues. This CDR3 reads CASSRTSGDNEQFF. The CDR3 DNA reads as TGTGCCAGCAGCAGGACTAGCGGCGACAATGAGCAGTTCTTC.

This clone has only a few counts. This rearrangement joins TRBV28 to TRBJ1-2; D might be TRBD1 (5 bases). V lost 10 bases and J lost 4, with 16 bases in between. CDR3 size: 13 residues. Germline V gene lookup returns CDR1 MDHEN and CDR2 SYDVKM. CDR3 nucleotide sequence: TGTGCCACCTCGGTACAGGCAGTCTATGGCTACACCTTC. It specifies CATSVQAVYGYTF.

The gene calls are TRBV9 and TRBJ2-7, with no clear D. The CDR3 is made up of 14 amino acids. V was clipped by 1 base and J by 5 bases, with 13 bases between them. The germline gives CDR1 SGDLS, CDR2 YYNGEE. The CDR3 DNA sequence: TGTGCCAGCAGCGTAATTGCAGTCTCGCACGAGCAGTACTTC. Translating it yields CASSVIAVSHEQYF.

This clone has a handful of counts. The CDR3 DNA is TGTGCCTGGAGTGTTCTGGGACAGCTGGAGGGCCAGCATTTT. This translates into CAWSVLGQLEGQHF. The V and J genes are TRBV30 and TRBJ1-5, with 7 bases that match TRBD1. From germline, CDR1 is GTSNPN and CDR2 SVGIG (reference sequence). This CDR3 has 14 amino acids. J was trimmed by 12 bases and V by 0 bases; bases with no gene match: 11.

The chain couples TRBV27 to TRBJ2-7, with 9 nucleotides matching TRBD1. In germline, CDR1 is MNHEY, CDR2 SMNVEV (reference sequence). This CDR3 has 15 amino acids. The junction had 3 bases not matched to a gene; V was cut back by 0 bases and J by 3 bases. CDR3: CASSLSGTGFYEQYF. In nucleotides, the CDR3 is TGTGCCAGCAGTTTATCCGGGACAGGGTTCTACGAGCAGTACTTC.